This TCR beta chain comes out of a study of CD8 T cells in ankylosing spondylitis. The V end lost 3 bases, the J end lost 6 bases, and 9 bases lay between the germline ends. The length of the CDR3 is 13 residues. The germline V gene has CDR1 LNHNV and CDR2 YYDKDF (reference sequence). Whole-study findings and limits: Seemingly characteristic of ankylosing spondylitis blood was a TCR beta motif consisting of 7 or 8 highly homologous variants.

Generation of TCR beta libraries employed quantitative 5'-RACE incorporating molecular barcodes. TCRdb redid the calling of the 5' RACE reads with MiXCR, one entry per CDR3 protein. The sample records fewer than 550,000 distinct CDR3 sequences, about 5.7% being singletons. This clonotype was counted ten times or more. Antigen: not known. The chain is built from TRBV15 and TRBJ1-5; D uncertain. The receptor's source is a male donor with ankylosing spondylitis. Sequenced: blood, either unsorted or a sorted T cell fraction (not recorded which). This chain's CDR3 is CATSSLSSQPQHF. CDR3 coding DNA: TGTGCCACCAGCAGTCTTTCCAGTCAGCCCCAGCATTTT. Full variable domain (rest looked up from reference TRBV15 and TRBJ1-5): DAMVIQNPRYQVTQFGKPVTLSCSQTLNHNVMYWYQQKSSQAPKLLFHYYDKDFNNEADTPDNFQSRRPNTSFCFLDIRSPGLGDTAMYLCATSSLSSQPQHFGDGTRLSIL.